Below are 8 T cell receptor beta chains sequenced from a single sample in a study of radiotherapy plus CTLA-4 blockade in lung cancer. Repertoires were generated with immunoSEQ multiplex PCR, while TCRdb's copy carries only in-frame clones and drops some. The table records about 99,000 clones, 88% of them present only once. The sequencing here drew on peripheral blood, taken from a patient treated with radiotherapy plus ipilimumab. The receptors here all came from a human donor with non-small cell lung cancer that progressed on radiotherapy plus ipilimumab.

This clone has only one observation. The rearrangement uses TRBV5-6 and TRBJ1-1, with a weak D call TRBD1 (6 bases). The germline V gene encodes CDR1 SGHDT and CDR2 YYEEEE. This CDR3 comprises 16 residues. Trimming pared 2 bases from V and 0 bases from J, leaving 14 bases between. CDR3 sequence (DNA): TGTGCCAGCAGCTTCAGGGGACCCACCATGAACACTGAAGCTTTCTTT. Translated, it gives CASSFRGPTMNTEAFF.

This clone turned up a few times. The chain recombines TRBV25-1 with TRBJ2-7; D remains ambiguous. CDR3 size: 14 residues. The germline V gene has CDR1 MGHDK and CDR2 SYGVNS. Trimming pared 1 base from V and 0 bases from J, leaving 7 bases between. The CDR3 is CASSESTDSYEQYF. The CDR3 nucleotides read TGTGCCAGCAGTGAATCAACGGACTCCTACGAGCAGTACTTC.

The rearrangement links TRBV18 to TRBJ2-5; D is possibly TRBD2 (6 bases). The CDR3 length is 14 residues. Germline CDR1 KGHSH, CDR2 LQKENI. V was cut by 3 bases and J by 5 bases, with 13 bases left in between. The CDR3 here is CASSPGTGRETQYF. The CDR3 region has the DNA TGTGCCAGCTCACCCGGGACGGGGAGGGAGACCCAGTACTTC. Full variable domain (outside the CDR3, taken from reference TRBV18 and TRBJ2-5): NAGVMQNPRHLVRRRGQEARLRCSPMKGHSHVYWYRQLPEEGLKFMVYLQKENIIDESGMPKERFSAEFPKEGPSILRIQQVVRGDSAAYFCASSPGTGRETQYFGPGTRLLVL.

The V call is TRBV29-1, the J call TRBJ2-7, with 7 bases identical to TRBD1. Trimming cost V 7 bases and J 6 bases; bases outside gene matches: 6. Germline V lookup: CDR1 SQVTM, CDR2 ANQGSEA. The CDR3 runs 11 residues. CDR3 protein: CSARDRSEQYF. CDR3 sequence (DNA): TGCAGCGCTCGGGACAGATCCGAGCAGTACTTC.

This rearrangement joins TRBV11-2 to TRBJ2-7; D might be TRBD2 (5 bases). CDR3 size: 15 residues. The V gene's germline CDR1 is SGHAT and CDR2 FQNNGV. V was trimmed by 5 bases and J by 2 bases, leaving 16 bases between them. CDR3 sequence (DNA): TGTGCCAGCAGCCTAGGGAGACTACTGACCTACGAGCAGTACTTC. It specifies CASSLGRLLTYEQYF.

The gene calls are TRBV6-1 and TRBJ2-5, with 9 positions matching TRBD2. After removal of 6 bases from V and 5 bases from J, the junction contained 4 bases not matched to a gene. Germline-derived CDR1 and CDR2 are MNHNS and SASEGT. The CDR3 spans 13 residues. The CDR3 spells CASRGLALETQYF. Here the CDR3 DNA reads TGTGCCAGCAGAGGACTAGCGCTTGAGACCCAGTACTTC.

The chain joins TRBV6-1 to TRBJ1-5; 7 bases map to TRBD1. Trimming cost V 6 bases and J 3 bases; bases outside gene matches: 2. The length of the CDR3 is 13 residues. CDR1 is MNHNS, CDR2 SASEGT, per germline. This CDR3 reads CASSGQDNQPQHF. CDR3 nucleotide sequence: TGTGCCAGCAGCGGACAGGACAATCAGCCCCAGCATTTT.

The rearrangement joins TRBV7-2 to TRBJ1-4, with a possible D match to TRBD1 (6 bases). From germline, CDR1 is SGHTA and CDR2 FQGNSA. The CDR3 is 15 residues long. Trimming removed 5 bases from V and 3 bases from J, with 13 bases in between. CDR3 nucleotides: TGTGCCAGCAGCCCAGGGGAGAGGCCTAATGAAAAACTGTTTTTT. It translates to CASSPGERPNEKLFF.